These 4 T cell receptor beta chains came from one sample sequenced in a study of T cell repertoires in cytomegalovirus infection. TCRdb independently ran MiXCR on the reads; one entry per CDR3 protein. Here the sample spans around 740,000 distinct CDR3 sequences, about a third being singletons. Sequenced input: PBMCs. The receptors originated from a human donor in good health (CMV status not recorded). Some clones in this sample may be carry-over from other donors' samples.

This clonotype was recorded at least ten times. The V call is TRBV7-8, the J call TRBJ2-7, with D possibly being TRBD2 (6 bases). The germline V gene encodes CDR1 SGHVS and CDR2 FQNEAQ. The V gene lost 4 bases and the J gene lost 6 bases, with 16 bases spanning the gap. The CDR3 is 14 amino acids. The CDR3 DNA sequence: TGTGCCAGCAGCTCGTCCGGGACTTCGGGCGAGCAGTACTTC. Protein product: CASSSSGTSGEQYF. The full variable domain, rest sourced from reference TRBV7-8 and TRBJ2-7, is GAGVSQSPRYKVAKRGQDVALRCDPISGHVSLFWYQQALGQGPEFLTYFQNEAQLDKSGLPSDRFFAERPEGSVSTLKIQRTQQEDSAVYLCASSSSGTSGEQYFGPGTRLTVT.

The J gene is TRBJ2-5, the V gene TRBV15, with D tentatively TRBD1 (6 bases). The germline V gene encodes CDR1 LNHNV and CDR2 YYDKDF (reference sequence). The V end was cut by 0 bases, the J end by 5 bases, with 13 bases between. CDR3 length equals 15 residues. This CDR3 reads CATSREPGDTETQYF. CDR3 nucleotide sequence: TGTGCCACCAGCAGAGAACCAGGGGACACCGAGACCCAGTACTTC.

The CDR3 region is CATSDPSTGLVHEQYF. The CDR3 nucleotides are TGTGCCACCAGTGATCCGTCCACAGGGTTGGTTCACGAGCAGTACTTC. The rearrangement links TRBV24-1 to TRBJ2-7, with D possibly being TRBD1 (6 bases). CDR1 and CDR2 (germline): KGHDR, SFDVKD. The CDR3 sequence is 16 residues long. V was pared by 3 bases and J by 5 bases, with 19 bases between.

This chain links TRBV2 with TRBJ1-1; tentative D call: TRBD1 (6 bases). The germline V gene encodes CDR1 SNHLY and CDR2 FYNNEI. V was shortened by 8 bases and J by 0 bases, with 22 bases between the two germline ends. The CDR3 spans 17 residues. Written as DNA, the CDR3 is TGTGCCAGCTCAGAGGGGGGCCTTAGGCCAATGAACACTGAAGCTTTCTTT. This encodes CASSEGGLRPMNTEAFF.